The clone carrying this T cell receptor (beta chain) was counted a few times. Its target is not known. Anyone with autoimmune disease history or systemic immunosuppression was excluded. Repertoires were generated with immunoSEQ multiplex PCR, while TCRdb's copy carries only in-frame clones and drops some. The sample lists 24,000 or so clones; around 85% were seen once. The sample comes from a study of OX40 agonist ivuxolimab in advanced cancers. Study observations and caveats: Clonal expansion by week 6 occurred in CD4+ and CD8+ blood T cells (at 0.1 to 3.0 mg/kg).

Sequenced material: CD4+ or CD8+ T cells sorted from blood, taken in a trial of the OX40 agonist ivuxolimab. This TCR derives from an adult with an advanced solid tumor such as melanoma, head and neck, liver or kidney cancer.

This CDR3 is CASSQGQVPYEQYF. DNA for the CDR3: TGTGCCTCCAGCCAGGGACAGGTTCCCTACGAGCAGTACTTC. V gene TRBV2 combines with J gene TRBJ2-7, with 8 nucleotides matching TRBD1. The CDR3 spans 14 residues. The V and J ends lost 11 bases and 2 bases, in that order; junction bases with no gene match: 11. Germline V CDR1 and CDR2: SNHLY, FYNNEI.